The rows below give T cell receptor beta chains drawn from one sample of a study of blood T cell repertoires in COVID-19. Generated by immunoSEQ multiplex PCR, the TCRdb table keeps only in-frame clones and is missing some. The sample holds some 150,000 clones, 65% to 85% seen once. The sample comprised PBMCs or T cells enriched from blood (not recorded which). Receptor source: a woman aged 45-65 years who had been exposed to COVID-19. Both conserved end residues are part of each CDR3. A D gene is named only where the DNA matches it firmly. Part of the rows lack a size; the others show once, few, many or a class for expanded clones.

v_call	clone_size	d_call	j_call	cdr3_aa	cdr3_nt
TRBV11-2	NA	NA	TRBJ1-3	CASSLDSRGNGNTIYF	TGTGCCAGCAGCTTAGATTCTCGGGGAAATGGAAACACCATATATTTT
TRBV4-3	NA	TRBD1	TRBJ2-7	CASSQWGQGREQYF	TGCGCCAGCAGCCAATGGGGACAGGGTCGCGAGCAGTACTTC
TRBV7-2	NA	TRBD1	TRBJ1-2	CASSFRDSGSYTF	TGTGCCAGCAGCTTCAGGGACAGCGGTAGCTACACCTTC
TRBV11-2	NA	NA	TRBJ2-2	CASSLAPRGQTRGTGELFF	TGTGCCAGCAGCTTAGCCCCGCGGGGACAGACCCGGGGCACCGGGGAGCTGTTTTTT
TRBV4-3	NA	NA	TRBJ1-1	CASSQERRTEAFF	TGCGCCAGCAGCCAAGAAAGGAGGACTGAAGCTTTCTTT
TRBV6-4	NA	TRBD1	TRBJ1-5	CASSPGTGGNQPQHF	TGTGCCAGCAGTCCTGGGACAGGGGGCAATCAGCCCCAGCATTTT
TRBV3-1/TRBV3-2	NA	TRBD1	TRBJ2-7	CASSPGQGPYEQYF	TGTGCCAGCAGTCCGGGACAGGGTCCCTACGAGCAGTACTTC
TRBV4-3	NA	TRBD1	TRBJ1-1	CASSQEDRGSTEAFF	TGCGCCAGCAGCCAGGAGGACAGGGGGAGTACTGAAGCTTTCTTT
TRBV5-6	NA	TRBD1	TRBJ2-2	CASSLGQGETGELFF	TGTGCCAGCAGCTTGGGACAGGGGGAGACCGGGGAGCTGTTTTTT
TRBV5-1	NA	NA	TRBJ2-5	CASSLEGGPETQYF	TGCGCCAGCAGCTTGGAGGGGGGGCCCGAGACCCAGTACTTC
TRBV7-2	NA	TRBD1	TRBJ1-1	CASSFRTDRTNMNTEAFF	TGTGCCAGCAGCTTCCGAACGGACAGGACAAACATGAACACTGAAGCTTTCTTT
TRBV6-2/TRBV6-3	NA	NA	TRBJ1-1	CASTPMLGMRAEAFF	TGTGCCAGCACCCCGATGTTAGGGATGAGGGCTGAAGCTTTCTTT
TRBV5-1	NA	TRBD2	TRBJ2-5	CASSPAGAGGLRETQYF	TGCGCCAGCAGCCCGGCGGGAGCGGGGGGCCTGAGAGAGACCCAGTACTTC
TRBV6-2/TRBV6-3	NA	NA	TRBJ1-2	CASSYSRAGGTNYGYTF	TGTGCCAGCAGTTACTCGAGAGCGGGCGGAACTAACTATGGCTACACCTTC
TRBV3-1/TRBV3-2	NA	TRBD1	TRBJ1-4	CASSSWTGVDEKLFF	TGTGCCAGCAGCTCCTGGACAGGGGTGGATGAAAAACTGTTTTTT
TRBV15	once	NA	TRBJ1-3	CATSRAVGAGAGNTIYF	TGTGCCACCAGCAGAGCGGTCGGGGCAGGGGCTGGAAACACCATATATTTT
TRBV5-1	NA	TRBD1	TRBJ2-7	CASSLLPGQGAYEQYF	TGCGCCAGCTCACTCCTTCCGGGACAGGGCGCCTACGAGCAGTACTTC
TRBV19	NA	NA	TRBJ1-3	CASYGWGQENTIYF	TGTGCCAGTTACGGGTGGGGGCAAGAAAACACCATATATTTT